This TCR beta chain was captured in a study of T-cell reconstitution after alpha-beta-depleted transplantation in children. Per the germline V gene, CDR1 is SGHTA and CDR2 is FQGTGA. The CDR3 totals 14 residues. After removal of 4 bases from V and 1 base from J, the junction contained 2 bases not matched to a gene. This clonotype was recorded at least ten times. The TCRbeta library was prepared with unique molecular identifiers. MiXCR, applied by TCRdb to the PCR reads, yields one record per CDR3 protein. The data show under 140,000 distinct CDR3 sequences, about 9.4% seen once. The source is a human donor who donated a stem cell graft to a child with acute lymphoblastic leukemia. The V gene is TRBV7-3, the J gene TRBJ2-3; 7 bases align to TRBD2. The source was PBMCs from the stem cell graft donor, collected from the stem cell graft. In DNA, the CDR3 is TGTGCCAGCAGCTCCGGACTAGGCACAGATACGCAGTATTTT. Translation: CASSSGLGTDTQYF.